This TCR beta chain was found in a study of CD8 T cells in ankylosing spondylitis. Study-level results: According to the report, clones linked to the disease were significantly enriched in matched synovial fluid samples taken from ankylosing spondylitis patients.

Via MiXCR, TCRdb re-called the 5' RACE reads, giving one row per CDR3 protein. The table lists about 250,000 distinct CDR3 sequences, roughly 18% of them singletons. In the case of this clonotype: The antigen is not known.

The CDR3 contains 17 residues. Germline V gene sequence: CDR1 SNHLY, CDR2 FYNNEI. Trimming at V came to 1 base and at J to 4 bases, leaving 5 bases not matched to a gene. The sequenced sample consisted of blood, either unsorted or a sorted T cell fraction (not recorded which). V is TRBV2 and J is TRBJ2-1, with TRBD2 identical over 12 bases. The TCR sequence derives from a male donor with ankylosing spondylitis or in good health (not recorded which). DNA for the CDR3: TGTGCCAGCAGTGAAGTGACTAGCGGGAGAGATTACAATGAGCAGTTCTTC. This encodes CASSEVTSGRDYNEQFF.